The present T cell receptor (beta chain) was sequenced within a study of T cell repertoires in cytomegalovirus infection. Study-level information: CMV infection plus the matching HLA type was flagged by public TCR beta signatures. Study-wide points: Accumulated public TCR beta family frequency recognized individuals carrying CMV together with the relevant HLA. Within the response measured ex vivo, HLA-C-restricted CMV-specific TCR beta clonotypes were dominant.

A few counts support this clonotype. The antigen is not known. Each CDR3 protein gets one entry after TCRdb re-called the reads with MiXCR. The data show fewer than 300,000 distinct CDR3 sequences, roughly 23% seen once. Germline CDR1 is KGHDR and CDR2 is SFDVKD. This CDR3 contains 16 residues. The V and J ends lost 5 bases and 5 bases, in that order; junction bases with no gene match: 13. The chain couples TRBV24-1 to TRBJ2-7; 8 bases fit TRBD1. The sequence was obtained from a human donor in good health (CMV status not recorded). Some clones in this sample may be carry-over from other donors' samples. Input material: PBMCs. CDR3 in DNA: TGTGCCACCAGTGCCACCCCCGGGACAGGCCGCCACGAGCAGTACTTC. Translated, it gives CATSATPGTGRHEQYF.